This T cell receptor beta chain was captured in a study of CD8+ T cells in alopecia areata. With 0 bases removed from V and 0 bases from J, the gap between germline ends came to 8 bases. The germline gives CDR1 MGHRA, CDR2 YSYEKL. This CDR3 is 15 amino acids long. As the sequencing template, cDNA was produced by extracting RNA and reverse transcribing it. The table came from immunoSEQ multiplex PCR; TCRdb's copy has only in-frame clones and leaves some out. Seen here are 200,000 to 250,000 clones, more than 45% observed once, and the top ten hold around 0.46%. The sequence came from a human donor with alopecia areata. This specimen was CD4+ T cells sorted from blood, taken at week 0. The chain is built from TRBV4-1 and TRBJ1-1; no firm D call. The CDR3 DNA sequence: TGCGCCAGCAGCCAAGATCAACGGATGAACACTGAAGCTTTCTTT. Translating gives CASSQDQRMNTEAFF.